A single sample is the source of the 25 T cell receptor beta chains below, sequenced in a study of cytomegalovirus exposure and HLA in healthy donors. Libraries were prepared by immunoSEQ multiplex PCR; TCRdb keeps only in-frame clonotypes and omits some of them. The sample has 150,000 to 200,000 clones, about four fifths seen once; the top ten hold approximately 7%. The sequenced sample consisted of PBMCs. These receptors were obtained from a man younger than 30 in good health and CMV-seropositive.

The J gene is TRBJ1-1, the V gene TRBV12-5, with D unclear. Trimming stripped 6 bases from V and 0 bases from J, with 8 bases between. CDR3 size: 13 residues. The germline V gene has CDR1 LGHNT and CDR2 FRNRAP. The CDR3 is CASGLGVNTEAFF. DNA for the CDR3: TGTGCTAGTGGCCTGGGAGTGAACACTGAAGCTTTCTTT. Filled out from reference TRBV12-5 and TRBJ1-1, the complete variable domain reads DARVTQTPRHKVTEMGQEVTMRCQPILGHNTVFWYRQTMMQGLELLAYFRNRAPLDDSGMPKDRFSAEMPDATLATLKIQPSEPRDSAVYFCASGLGVNTEAFFGQGTRLTVV.

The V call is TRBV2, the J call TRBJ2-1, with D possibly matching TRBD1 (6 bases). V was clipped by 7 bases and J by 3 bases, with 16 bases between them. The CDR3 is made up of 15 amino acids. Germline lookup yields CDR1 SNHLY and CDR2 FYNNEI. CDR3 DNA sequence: TGTGCCAGCACAGGGGCGGAGCCCCTCTACAATGAGCAGTTCTTC. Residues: CASTGAEPLYNEQFF.

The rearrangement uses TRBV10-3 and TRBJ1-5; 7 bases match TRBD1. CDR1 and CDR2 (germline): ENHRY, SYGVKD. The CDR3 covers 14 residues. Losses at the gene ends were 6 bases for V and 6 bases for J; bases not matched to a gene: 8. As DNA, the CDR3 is TGTGCCATCAGCCCTGACAGGGTCGGTCAGCCCCAGCATTTT. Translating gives CAISPDRVGQPQHF.

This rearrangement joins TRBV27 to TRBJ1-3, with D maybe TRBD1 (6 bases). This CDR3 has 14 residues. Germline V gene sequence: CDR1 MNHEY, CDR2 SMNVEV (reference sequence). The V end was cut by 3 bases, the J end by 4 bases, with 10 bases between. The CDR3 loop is CASSLGAAGNTIYF. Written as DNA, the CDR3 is TGTGCCAGCAGTTTGGGGGCAGCAGGAAACACCATATATTTT.

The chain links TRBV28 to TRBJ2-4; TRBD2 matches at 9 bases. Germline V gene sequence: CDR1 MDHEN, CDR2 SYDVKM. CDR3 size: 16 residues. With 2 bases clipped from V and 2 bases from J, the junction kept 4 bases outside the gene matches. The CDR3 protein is CASSLAGGPSKNIQYF. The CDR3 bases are TGTGCCAGCAGTTTAGCGGGAGGGCCGTCCAAAAACATTCAGTACTTC. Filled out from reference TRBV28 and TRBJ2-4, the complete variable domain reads DVKVTQSSRYLVKRTGEKVFLECVQDMDHENMFWYRQDPGLGLRLIYFSYDVKMKEKGDIPEGYSVSREKKERFSLILESASTNQTSMYLCASSLAGGPSKNIQYFGAGTRLSVL.

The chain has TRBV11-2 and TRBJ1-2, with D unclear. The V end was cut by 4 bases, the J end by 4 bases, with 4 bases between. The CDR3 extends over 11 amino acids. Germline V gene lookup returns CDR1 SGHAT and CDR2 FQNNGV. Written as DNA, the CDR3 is TGTGCCAGCAGCTCCCTCTATGGCTACACCTTC. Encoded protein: CASSSLYGYTF.

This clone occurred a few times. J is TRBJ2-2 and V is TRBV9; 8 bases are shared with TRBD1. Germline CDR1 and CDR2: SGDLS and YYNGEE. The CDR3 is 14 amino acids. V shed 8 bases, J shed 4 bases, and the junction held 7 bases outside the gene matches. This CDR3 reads CASAGGRITGELFF. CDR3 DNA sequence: TGTGCCAGTGCAGGGGGCAGAATCACCGGGGAGCTGTTTTTT.

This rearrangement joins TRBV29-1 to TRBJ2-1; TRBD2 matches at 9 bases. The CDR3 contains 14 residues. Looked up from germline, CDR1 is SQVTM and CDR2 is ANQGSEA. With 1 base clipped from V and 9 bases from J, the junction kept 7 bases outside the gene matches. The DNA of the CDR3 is TGCAGCGTTGAAGGCGGGAGGGTTCGAGGTGAGCAGTTCTTC. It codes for CSVEGGRVRGEQFF.

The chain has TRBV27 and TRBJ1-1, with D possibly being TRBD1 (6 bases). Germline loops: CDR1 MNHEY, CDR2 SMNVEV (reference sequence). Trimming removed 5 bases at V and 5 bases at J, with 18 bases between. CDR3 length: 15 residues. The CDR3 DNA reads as TGTGCCAGCAGTGCCCCATCAGGGGCTGCGACTGAAGCTTTCTTT. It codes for CASSAPSGAATEAFF.

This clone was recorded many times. CDR3 amino acids: CSVAGNPGNTIYF. In DNA, the CDR3 is TGCAGCGTTGCAGGGAACCCTGGAAACACCATATATTTT. The chain uses TRBV29-1 and TRBJ1-3; perhaps TRBD1 as D (5 bases). CDR3 length: 13 residues. The germline V and J ends were trimmed by 4 bases and 2 bases, with 9 bases remaining between them. From germline, CDR1 is SQVTM and CDR2 ANQGSEA. The variable domain in full, with the rest retrieved from reference TRBV29-1 and TRBJ1-3, is SAVISQKPSRDICQRGTSLTIQCQVDSQVTMMFWYRQQPGQSLTLIATANQGSEATYESGFVIDKFPISRPNLTFSTLTVSNMSPEDSSIYLCSVAGNPGNTIYFGEGSWLTVV.

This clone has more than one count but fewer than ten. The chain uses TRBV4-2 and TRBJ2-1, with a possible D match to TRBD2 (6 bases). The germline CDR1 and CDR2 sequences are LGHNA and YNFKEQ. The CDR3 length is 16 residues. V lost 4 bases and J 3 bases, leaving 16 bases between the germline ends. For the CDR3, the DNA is TGTGCCAGCAGCCCTAGGGAGGAGGGGAACTACAATGAGCAGTTCTTC. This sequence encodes CASSPREEGNYNEQFF.

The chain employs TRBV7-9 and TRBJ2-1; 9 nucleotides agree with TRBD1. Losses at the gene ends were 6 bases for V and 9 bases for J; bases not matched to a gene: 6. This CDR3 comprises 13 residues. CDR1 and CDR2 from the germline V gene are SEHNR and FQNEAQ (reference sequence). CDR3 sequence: CASSGDRAPEQFF. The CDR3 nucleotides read TGTGCCAGCAGTGGGGACAGGGCCCCTGAGCAGTTCTTC.

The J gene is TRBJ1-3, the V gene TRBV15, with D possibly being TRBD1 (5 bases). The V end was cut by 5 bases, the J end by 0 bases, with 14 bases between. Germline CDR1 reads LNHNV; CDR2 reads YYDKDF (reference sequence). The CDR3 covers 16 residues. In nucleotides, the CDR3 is TGTGCCACCAGCGGACGGAACAGGTTCTCTGGAAACACCATATATTTT. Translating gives CATSGRNRFSGNTIYF.

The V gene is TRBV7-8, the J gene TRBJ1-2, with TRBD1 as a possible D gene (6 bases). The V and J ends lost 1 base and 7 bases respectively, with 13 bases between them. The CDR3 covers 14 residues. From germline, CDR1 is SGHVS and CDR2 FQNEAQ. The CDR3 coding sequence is TGTGCCAGCAGCTTAGGTACAGGGTTAGGTGGCTACACCTTC. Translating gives CASSLGTGLGGYTF.

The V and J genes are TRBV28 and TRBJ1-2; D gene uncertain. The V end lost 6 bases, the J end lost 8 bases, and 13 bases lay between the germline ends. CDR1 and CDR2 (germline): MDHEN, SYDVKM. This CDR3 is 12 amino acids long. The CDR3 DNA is TGTGCCAGCAGCGTGCGAGGAGGCGGCTACACCTTC. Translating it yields CASSVRGGGYTF.

The CDR3 spells CASSLALAGADEQYF. The CDR3 region has the DNA TGTGCCAGCAGCTTAGCCTTGGCAGGGGCGGACGAGCAGTACTTC. V is TRBV7-8 and J is TRBJ2-7; D may be TRBD1 (6 bases). Germline V gene lookup returns CDR1 SGHVS and CDR2 FQNEAQ. The CDR3 consists of 15 residues. V lost 0 bases to trimming and J lost 5 bases, with 14 bases between them.

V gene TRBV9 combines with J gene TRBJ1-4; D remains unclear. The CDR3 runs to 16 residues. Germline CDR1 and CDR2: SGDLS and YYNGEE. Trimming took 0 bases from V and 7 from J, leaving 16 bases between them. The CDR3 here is CASSVGQKGGGEKLFF. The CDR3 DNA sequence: TGTGCCAGCAGCGTAGGGCAAAAGGGAGGCGGTGAAAAACTGTTTTTT.

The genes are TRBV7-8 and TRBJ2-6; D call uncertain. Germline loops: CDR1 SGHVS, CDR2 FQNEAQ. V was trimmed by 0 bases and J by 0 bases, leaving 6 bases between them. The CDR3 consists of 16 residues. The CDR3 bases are TGTGCCAGCAGCTTAGCGTCGTCCTCTGGGGCCAACGTCCTGACTTTC. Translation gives CASSLASSSGANVLTF.

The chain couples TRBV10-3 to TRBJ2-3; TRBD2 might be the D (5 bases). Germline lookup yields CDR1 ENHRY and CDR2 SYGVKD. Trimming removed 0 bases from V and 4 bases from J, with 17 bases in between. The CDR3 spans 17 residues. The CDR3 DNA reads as TGTGCCATCAGTGAGTCGGTTGGAGCGGCCCGAGCAGATACGCAGTATTTT. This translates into CAISESVGAARADTQYF.

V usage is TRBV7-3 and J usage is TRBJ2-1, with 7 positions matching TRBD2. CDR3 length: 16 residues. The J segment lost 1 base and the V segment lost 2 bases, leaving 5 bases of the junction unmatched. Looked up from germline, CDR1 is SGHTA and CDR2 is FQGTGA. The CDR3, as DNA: TGTGCCAGCAGCTTATTGGCGGGAGCATCCTACAATGAGCAGTTCTTC. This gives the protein CASSLLAGASYNEQFF.

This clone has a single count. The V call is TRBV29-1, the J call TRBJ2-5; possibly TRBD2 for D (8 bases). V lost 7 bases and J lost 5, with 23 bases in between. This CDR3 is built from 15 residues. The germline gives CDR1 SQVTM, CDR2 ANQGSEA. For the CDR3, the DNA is TGCAGCGGACTCCGGGACAGTGGGACTAGGGAGACCCAGTACTTC. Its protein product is CSGLRDSGTRETQYF.

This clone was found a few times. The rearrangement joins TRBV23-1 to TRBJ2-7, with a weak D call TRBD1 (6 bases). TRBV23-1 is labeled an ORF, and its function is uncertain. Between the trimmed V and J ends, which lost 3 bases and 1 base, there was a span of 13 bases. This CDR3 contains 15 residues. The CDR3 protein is CASSHGGRGSYEQYF. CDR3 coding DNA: TGCGCCAGCAGTCATGGTGGCAGGGGATCCTACGAGCAGTACTTC.

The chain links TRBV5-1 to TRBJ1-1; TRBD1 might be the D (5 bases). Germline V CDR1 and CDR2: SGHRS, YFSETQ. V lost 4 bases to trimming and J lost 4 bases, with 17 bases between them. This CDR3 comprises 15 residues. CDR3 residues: CASSPSRGGGTEAFF. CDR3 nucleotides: TGCGCCAGCAGCCCCTCCCGGGGGGGAGGCACTGAAGCTTTCTTT. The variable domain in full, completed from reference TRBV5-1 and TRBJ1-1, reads KAGVTQTPRYLIKTRGQQVTLSCSPISGHRSVSWYQQTPGQGLQFLFEYFSETQRNKGNFPGRFSGRQFSNSRSEMNVSTLELGDSALYLCASSPSRGGGTEAFFGQGTRLTVV.

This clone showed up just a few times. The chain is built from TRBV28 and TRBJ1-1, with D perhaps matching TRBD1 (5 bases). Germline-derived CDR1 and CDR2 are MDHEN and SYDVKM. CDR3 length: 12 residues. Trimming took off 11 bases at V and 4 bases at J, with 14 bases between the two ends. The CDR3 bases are TGTGCCTGTGGGGCCAGAGGCACTGAAGCTTTCTTT. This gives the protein CACGARGTEAFF. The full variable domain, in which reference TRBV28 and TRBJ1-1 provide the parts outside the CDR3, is DVKVTQSSRYLVKRTGEKVFLECVQDMDHENMFWYRQDPGLGLRLIYFSYDVKMKEKGDIPEGYSVSREKKERFSLILESASTNQTSMYLCACGARGTEAFFGQGTRLTVV.

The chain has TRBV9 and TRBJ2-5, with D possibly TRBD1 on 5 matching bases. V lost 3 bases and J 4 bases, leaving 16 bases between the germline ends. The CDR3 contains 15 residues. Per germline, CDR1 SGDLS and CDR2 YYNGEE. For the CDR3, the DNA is TGTGCCAGCAGCGAGGACCAGGGCCCGACAGAGACCCAGTACTTC. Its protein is CASSEDQGPTETQYF.